The 12 T cell receptor beta chains in this list originate from one sample, sequenced in a study of cytomegalovirus exposure and HLA in healthy donors. 60 Vbeta and 13 Jbeta primers were used in PCR. This table comes from immunoSEQ multiplex PCR, and its TCRdb copy is limited to in-frame clones, with some not included. The sample records 150,000 to 250,000 clones, approximately 83% being singletons. Sequenced sample: PBMCs. These receptors came from a boy aged 2 to 10 in good health and CMV-seronegative.

J is TRBJ1-1 and V is TRBV4-2; possibly TRBD1 for D (5 bases). CDR3 length equals 16 residues. The germline V and J ends were trimmed by 6 bases and 1 base, with 18 bases remaining between them. Germline-derived CDR1 and CDR2 are LGHNA and YNFKEQ. DNA of the CDR3: TGTGCCAGCAGTTGGAACCGGGGACTGGGGAACACTGAAGCTTTCTTT. Protein: CASSWNRGLGNTEAFF.

The chain links TRBV27 to TRBJ2-7; 7 nucleotides match TRBD2. Germline values: CDR1 MNHEY, CDR2 SMNVEV (reference sequence). This CDR3 is built from 14 residues. V gave up 5 bases and J gave up 6 bases; unmatched junction bases: 10. The CDR3 loop reads CASSPSRTSPEQYF. CDR3 nucleotide sequence: TGTGCCAGCAGTCCCTCTCGGACTAGTCCCGAGCAGTACTTC.

This clone has a handful of counts. The CDR3 is CASSLSLAGNYNEQFF. As DNA, the CDR3 is TGTGCCAGCAGCTTGAGTCTAGCGGGGAACTACAATGAGCAGTTCTTC. This chain links TRBV5-6 with TRBJ2-1, with TRBD2 matching 9 bases. The trim removed 1 base at V and 3 bases at J, leaving 5 bases unmatched. Germline loops: CDR1 SGHDT, CDR2 YYEEEE. This CDR3 region has 16 residues.

V and J are TRBV7-2 and TRBJ2-5; a weak D match, TRBD2 (7 bases). Trimming took off 1 base at V and 1 base at J, with 13 bases between the two ends. In germline, CDR1 is SGHTA, CDR2 FQGNSA. The CDR3 sequence is 16 residues long. The CDR3 DNA is TGTGCCAGCAGCTTAGACCGGGGGGCTCGCCAAGAGACCCAGTACTTC. Its translation is CASSLDRGARQETQYF. Full variable domain (outside the CDR3, taken from reference TRBV7-2 and TRBJ2-5): GAGVSQSPSNKVTEKGKDVELRCDPISGHTALYWYRQSLGQGLEFLIYFQGNSAPDKSGLPSDRFSAERTGGSVSTLTIQRTQQEDSAVYLCASSLDRGARQETQYFGPGTRLLVL.

There are a few counts of this clone. V gene TRBV9 combines with J gene TRBJ2-1; possibly TRBD1 for D (5 bases). V was trimmed by 3 bases and J by 8 bases, leaving 18 bases between them. The CDR3 has 15 amino acids. Germline V gene sequence: CDR1 SGDLS, CDR2 YYNGEE. The CDR3 reads CASSEAPWVGDEQFF. The CDR3 DNA reads as TGTGCCAGCAGCGAGGCCCCCTGGGTAGGGGATGAGCAGTTCTTC.

The V gene is TRBV5-1, the J gene TRBJ1-4; 9 bases are a match to TRBD1. V dropped 2 bases and J dropped 7; count of bases not matched to a gene: 6. This CDR3 is built from 15 residues. The germline CDR1 and CDR2 sequences are SGHRS and YFSETQ. CDR3 sequence (DNA): TGCGCCAGCAGCTTAGTTCCGGGACAGGGTGAAAAACTGTTTTTT. It yields the protein CASSLVPGQGEKLFF.

This clone was counted between two and nine times. This chain joins TRBV6-5 and TRBJ2-3; 8 bases line up with TRBD2. This CDR3 region has 14 residues. Germline V gene data show CDR1 as MNHEY and CDR2 as SVGAGI. The V segment lost 6 bases and the J segment 2 bases; nucleotides outside the gene matches: 4. The CDR3 DNA reads TGTGCCAGCAGCCAGCGGGGGATCACAGATACGCAGTATTTT. It translates to CASSQRGITDTQYF.

The chain combines TRBV10-3 with TRBJ1-2; D is unresolved. Deletions cut 10 bases from V and 4 bases from J, with 19 bases between. The CDR3 loop spans 14 amino acids. Germline CDR1 ENHRY, CDR2 SYGVKD. CDR3 residues: CATRLREKPYGYTF. Here the CDR3 DNA reads TGTGCCACCCGCCTGAGGGAGAAGCCCTATGGCTACACCTTC.

The V call is TRBV5-1, the J call TRBJ1-1; possible D gene TRBD1, 6 bases. Germline values: CDR1 SGHRS, CDR2 YFSETQ. CDR3 length: 14 residues. V shed 3 bases and J shed 1 base, with 10 bases lying between them. CDR3 residues: CASSWTAPNTEAFF. The DNA for the CDR3 is TGCGCCAGCAGCTGGACAGCACCGAACACTGAAGCTTTCTTT.

Remarks on this clone: The germline gene is not matched at one end of the junction; a read error may be the cause. Other nucleotide sequences from this sample produce the same CDR3. The chain links TRBV20-1 to TRBJ1-6; D not certain. The CDR3 loop spans 11 amino acids. Germline V CDR1 and CDR2: DFQATT, SNEGSKA (reference sequence). The CDR3 spells CSARDGSPLHF. The CDR3, as DNA: TGCAGTGCTAGAGACGGGTCACCCCTCCACTTC.

The table lists this clone with a count of one. This chain joins TRBV12-5 and TRBJ1-3; D is undetermined. In germline, CDR1 is LGHNT, CDR2 FRNRAP. The CDR3 extends over 13 amino acids. Trimming left V 4 bases short and J 5 bases short, with 9 bases between. DNA for the CDR3: TGTGCTAGTGGTTACTCCGGGAGAAACACCATATATTTT. Translated: CASGYSGRNTIYF.

The rearrangement uses TRBV4-2 and TRBJ1-5; no definite D call. Germline V gene sequence: CDR1 LGHNA, CDR2 YNFKEQ. V was cut by 1 base and J by 5 bases, with 9 bases left in between. The CDR3 sequence is 14 residues long. The CDR3: CASSQARVYQPQHF. The CDR3 DNA sequence: TGTGCCAGCAGCCAAGCCCGGGTCTATCAGCCCCAGCATTTT.